Sequencing of this TCR beta chain was carried out in a study of T cells expressing NK-cell markers. Overall study: CD3+CD56+NKG2C+, CD3+CD56+NKG2C- and CD3+CD56-NKG2C+ T cells, once sorted, supplied the TCR beta repertoires. Seven of the eight sequenced donors were HCMV-seropositive; one was seronegative.

As to this clonotype: The antigen remains unidentified.

The CDR3 loop spans 16 amino acids. CDR1 is SEHNR, CDR2 FQNEAQ, per germline (reference sequence). TCRdb processed the 5' RACE reads again and assigns one entry to each CDR3 protein, with no DNA. The sample totals 500,000 to 700,000 distinct CDR3 sequences; its top ten clones hold approximately 3.6%. Findings and limits, study-wide: Whether expanded NKG2C+ T cell clones were HCMV-specific remained unclear.

Sequencing was performed on blood T cells: a sorted CD56 or NKG2C T cell subset, CD4+ or CD8+ T cells, or bulk PBMC T cells (not recorded which). The sequence came from a man aged 18 to 35 in good health. This chain joins TRBV7-9 and TRBJ2-2; the TCRdb call, TRBD2, lacks DNA for checking. CDR3 in amino acids: CASSFSGLVETGELFF.